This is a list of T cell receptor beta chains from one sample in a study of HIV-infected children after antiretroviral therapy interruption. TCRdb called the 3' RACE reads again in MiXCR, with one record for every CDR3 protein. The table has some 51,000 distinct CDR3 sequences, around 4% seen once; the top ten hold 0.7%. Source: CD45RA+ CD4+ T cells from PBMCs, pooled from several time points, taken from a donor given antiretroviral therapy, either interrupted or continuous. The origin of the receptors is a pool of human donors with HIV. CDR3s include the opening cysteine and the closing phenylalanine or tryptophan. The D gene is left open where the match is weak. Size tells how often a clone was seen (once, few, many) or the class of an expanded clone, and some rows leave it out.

CDR3 DNA: TGTGCCAGCAGTGATCAGGGGGTATGGCAGTACTTC; CDR3 protein: CASSDQGVWQYF; CDR3 length: 12; D gene: TRBD1; V gene: TRBV6-6; J gene: TRBJ2-7; clone size: many
CDR3 DNA: TGCGCCAGCAGCTTCATACCTACCGGGACCGCTACCTACGAGCAGTACTTC; CDR3 protein: CASSFIPTGTATYEQYF; CDR3 length: 17; D gene: NA; V gene: TRBV5-1; J gene: TRBJ2-7; clone size: many
CDR3 DNA: TGTGCCAGCAGTCCTCACAGCGGGACTGAAGCTTTCTTT; CDR3 protein: CASSPHSGTEAFF; CDR3 length: 13; D gene: NA; V gene: TRBV28; J gene: TRBJ1-1; clone size: many
CDR3 DNA: TGTGCCAGCAGTTACCGGGCTAGCGGACAAGAGACCCAGTACTTC; CDR3 protein: CASSYRASGQETQYF; CDR3 length: 15; D gene: TRBD2; V gene: TRBV6-5; J gene: TRBJ2-5; clone size: many
CDR3 DNA: TGTGCCAGCAGTACCTTGGAGGGGTACTATGGCTACACCTTC; CDR3 protein: CASSTLEGYYGYTF; CDR3 length: 14; D gene: NA; V gene: TRBV12-3/TRBV12-4; J gene: TRBJ1-2; clone size: many
CDR3 DNA: TGCAGTGCTAGTGGGGGGGCGGGAACTGAAGCTTTCTTT; CDR3 protein: CSASGGAGTEAFF; CDR3 length: 13; D gene: NA; V gene: TRBV20-1; J gene: TRBJ1-1; clone size: NA
CDR3 DNA: TGCAGTGCGACTAGGACAGGGGAGAGGAATGAGCAGTTCTTC; CDR3 protein: CSATRTGERNEQFF; CDR3 length: 14; D gene: TRBD1; V gene: TRBV20-1; J gene: TRBJ2-1; clone size: many
CDR3 DNA: TGTGCCACCAGTGAGTACGAGGATGGCTACACCTTC; CDR3 protein: CATSEYEDGYTF; CDR3 length: 12; D gene: NA; V gene: TRBV24-1; J gene: TRBJ1-2; clone size: many
CDR3 DNA: TGTGCCACCAGTGGACCCGGGACCGGGGAGCTGTTTTTT; CDR3 protein: CATSGPGTGELFF; CDR3 length: 13; D gene: NA; V gene: TRBV24-1; J gene: TRBJ2-2; clone size: few
CDR3 DNA: TGTGCCAGCAGCCCCAGGGAGAACACTGAAGCTTTCTTT; CDR3 protein: CASSPRENTEAFF; CDR3 length: 13; D gene: NA; V gene: TRBV2; J gene: TRBJ1-1; clone size: many
CDR3 DNA: TGTGCCAGCAGTTACCTGTTCACAGATACGCAGTATTTT; CDR3 protein: CASSYLFTDTQYF; CDR3 length: 13; D gene: NA; V gene: TRBV6-5; J gene: TRBJ2-3; clone size: NA
CDR3 DNA: TGTGCCAGCAGCTCCCAATTGGCTAGCGGGGCCAATGAGCAGTTCTTC; CDR3 protein: CASSSQLASGANEQFF; CDR3 length: 16; D gene: TRBD2; V gene: TRBV7-2; J gene: TRBJ2-1; clone size: many
CDR3 DNA: TGCGCCAGCAGCTTGGGACAGGGGGCTTCAGCCCTCCACTTT; CDR3 protein: CASSLGQGASALHF; CDR3 length: 14; D gene: TRBD1; V gene: TRBV5-1; J gene: TRBJ1-6; clone size: many
CDR3 DNA: TGTGCCAGCAGTTTTGGGACTCCCCCCGAGCAGTACTTC; CDR3 protein: CASSFGTPPEQYF; CDR3 length: 13; D gene: NA; V gene: TRBV27; J gene: TRBJ2-7; clone size: NA
CDR3 DNA: TGTGCCAGCAGCCAAGAAGGGGGTGGGGCAGGGGCGAACACTGAAGCTTTCTTT; CDR3 protein: CASSQEGGGAGANTEAFF; CDR3 length: 18; D gene: NA; V gene: TRBV4-2; J gene: TRBJ1-1; clone size: many
CDR3 DNA: TGTGCCAGCAGTTTCCAGGGGGCGAGCACTGAAGCTTTCTTT; CDR3 protein: CASSFQGASTEAFF; CDR3 length: 14; D gene: TRBD1; V gene: TRBV12-3/TRBV12-4; J gene: TRBJ1-1; clone size: many
CDR3 DNA: TGCGCCAGCAGCTTGGAAGGTAGCGGGGGGACGGGTGAGCAGTACTTC; CDR3 protein: CASSLEGSGGTGEQYF; CDR3 length: 16; D gene: TRBD2; V gene: TRBV5-1; J gene: TRBJ2-7; clone size: NA
CDR3 DNA: TGTGCTAGTGGTTTGGTATTAAGGGGCTTTAACTATGGCTACACCTTC; CDR3 protein: CASGLVLRGFNYGYTF; CDR3 length: 16; D gene: NA; V gene: TRBV12-5; J gene: TRBJ1-2; clone size: many
CDR3 DNA: TGTGCCTGGAGTGTACAGGGGGGAACGGCTTTCTTT; CDR3 protein: CAWSVQGGTAFF; CDR3 length: 12; D gene: TRBD1; V gene: TRBV30; J gene: TRBJ1-1; clone size: many
CDR3 DNA: TGTGCCAGCAGTGAATTTTACTGGAACAGGGCCCACGAGCAGTACTTC; CDR3 protein: CASSEFYWNRAHEQYF; CDR3 length: 16; D gene: NA; V gene: TRBV6-1; J gene: TRBJ2-7; clone size: many
CDR3 DNA: TGTGCCAGCAGCTTAGCAATGGGGGAATATCACTACGAGCAGTACTTC; CDR3 protein: CASSLAMGEYHYEQYF; CDR3 length: 16; D gene: NA; V gene: TRBV7-2; J gene: TRBJ2-7; clone size: NA
CDR3 DNA: TGTGCCAGCAGCTTGTGGGGGCTGAACACTGAAGCTTTCTTT; CDR3 protein: CASSLWGLNTEAFF; CDR3 length: 14; D gene: NA; V gene: TRBV5-5; J gene: TRBJ1-1; clone size: NA
CDR3 DNA: TGTGCCAGCATTAGGGGGGCCTCAGGGAAGACCCAGTACTTC; CDR3 protein: CASIRGASGKTQYF; CDR3 length: 14; D gene: NA; V gene: TRBV28; J gene: TRBJ2-5; clone size: NA
CDR3 DNA: TGTGCCACCAGTGACTTTCAGACACCCTCTGGGGAGCAGTTCTTC; CDR3 protein: CATSDFQTPSGEQFF; CDR3 length: 15; D gene: NA; V gene: TRBV24-1; J gene: TRBJ2-1; clone size: NA
CDR3 DNA: TGTGCCAGCAGTCCCCGACCGAGCTCCTACGAGCAGTACTTC; CDR3 protein: CASSPRPSSYEQYF; CDR3 length: 14; D gene: NA; V gene: TRBV28; J gene: TRBJ2-7; clone size: many
CDR3 DNA: TGTGCCAGCAGCACGGGACTAGCGGGGAAGGCGTGGGAGACCCAGTACTTC; CDR3 protein: CASSTGLAGKAWETQYF; CDR3 length: 17; D gene: TRBD2; V gene: TRBV7-2; J gene: TRBJ2-5; clone size: many
CDR3 DNA: TGTGCCAGCAGCTCCGTACTGGTGGTGGATTCAGATACGCAGTATTTT; CDR3 protein: CASSSVLVVDSDTQYF; CDR3 length: 16; D gene: NA; V gene: TRBV7-9; J gene: TRBJ2-3; clone size: many
CDR3 DNA: TGTGCCAGCAGGGCCCAAGGGGTGAACACTGAAGCTTTCTTT; CDR3 protein: CASRAQGVNTEAFF; CDR3 length: 14; D gene: NA; V gene: TRBV12-3/TRBV12-4; J gene: TRBJ1-1; clone size: NA
CDR3 DNA: TGTGCCTGGAGTAAGACCTGGGTCGGGGGGACTTCTTCGAGCACAGATACGCAGTATTTT; CDR3 protein: CAWSKTWVGGTSSSTDTQYF; CDR3 length: 20; D gene: TRBD2; V gene: TRBV30; J gene: TRBJ2-3; clone size: many
CDR3 DNA: TGTGCCAGCAGGACTGCAGGGGGCACTGAAGCTTTCTTT; CDR3 protein: CASRTAGGTEAFF; CDR3 length: 13; D gene: TRBD1; V gene: TRBV6-1; J gene: TRBJ1-1; clone size: many
CDR3 DNA: TGCAGTGCTAGCCCCCGACTAGGTATCGTCAATGAGCAGTTCTTC; CDR3 protein: CSASPRLGIVNEQFF; CDR3 length: 15; D gene: NA; V gene: TRBV20-1; J gene: TRBJ2-1; clone size: few
CDR3 DNA: TGCAGCGTTTTGCCCCAAAAGCGGGGGGCGTCCTACGAGCAGTACTTC; CDR3 protein: CSVLPQKRGASYEQYF; CDR3 length: 16; D gene: TRBD2; V gene: TRBV29-1; J gene: TRBJ2-7; clone size: many
CDR3 DNA: TGTGCTAGTGGCCCACCCCAGGGTTCTGGAAACACCATATATTTT; CDR3 protein: CASGPPQGSGNTIYF; CDR3 length: 15; D gene: NA; V gene: TRBV12-5; J gene: TRBJ1-3; clone size: many
CDR3 DNA: TGTGCCAGCAGTTATTGGCAGGGAGACCAGCCCCAGCATTTT; CDR3 protein: CASSYWQGDQPQHF; CDR3 length: 14; D gene: NA; V gene: TRBV6-2/TRBV6-3; J gene: TRBJ1-5; clone size: many
CDR3 DNA: TGTGCAACAATTCAGGACAGGGCCCAAGAGACCCAGTACTTC; CDR3 protein: CATIQDRAQETQYF; CDR3 length: 14; D gene: TRBD1; V gene: TRBV2; J gene: TRBJ2-5; clone size: many
CDR3 DNA: TGCGCCAGCAGCTCTGGACTAGCGGGGGCCCTACCAGATACGCAGTATTTT; CDR3 protein: CASSSGLAGALPDTQYF; CDR3 length: 17; D gene: TRBD2; V gene: TRBV5-1; J gene: TRBJ2-3; clone size: many
CDR3 DNA: TGCAGCGTTGGACCTGCCTCTGGCACAGATACGCAGTATTTT; CDR3 protein: CSVGPASGTDTQYF; CDR3 length: 14; D gene: NA; V gene: TRBV29-1; J gene: TRBJ2-3; clone size: few
CDR3 DNA: TGTGCCAGTAGTAGATCTAACAGGGGGCGAGCTGGCGCAGCCAAAAACATTCAGTACTTC; CDR3 protein: CASSRSNRGRAGAAKNIQYF; CDR3 length: 20; D gene: TRBD1; V gene: TRBV19; J gene: TRBJ2-4; clone size: NA
CDR3 DNA: TGCAGTGCTCATTTACAGGGATATAACTATGGCTACACCTTC; CDR3 protein: CSAHLQGYNYGYTF; CDR3 length: 14; D gene: NA; V gene: TRBV20-1; J gene: TRBJ1-2; clone size: many
CDR3 DNA: TGCGCCAGCAGCCCCGGGACAGGGATTACTGAAGCTTTCTTT; CDR3 protein: CASSPGTGITEAFF; CDR3 length: 14; D gene: TRBD1; V gene: TRBV5-1; J gene: TRBJ1-1; clone size: many
CDR3 DNA: TGTGCCAGTAGTCCCGCTCCCGGGACAGCCCTCTATGGCTACACCTTC; CDR3 protein: CASSPAPGTALYGYTF; CDR3 length: 16; D gene: TRBD1; V gene: TRBV19; J gene: TRBJ1-2; clone size: NA
CDR3 DNA: TGTGCCAGCTCAAACCAGTTTATTGGTCAGCCCCAGCATTTT; CDR3 protein: CASSNQFIGQPQHF; CDR3 length: 14; D gene: NA; V gene: TRBV18; J gene: TRBJ1-5; clone size: many
CDR3 DNA: TGTGCCAGCAGCTTGGGGCAGGGGGCGACTGAAGCTTTCTTT; CDR3 protein: CASSLGQGATEAFF; CDR3 length: 14; D gene: TRBD1; V gene: TRBV5-6; J gene: TRBJ1-1; clone size: many
CDR3 DNA: TGTGCCAGCAGTAGACAGGAAAGGTCACCCCTCCACTTT; CDR3 protein: CASSRQERSPLHF; CDR3 length: 13; D gene: NA; V gene: TRBV28; J gene: TRBJ1-6; clone size: many
CDR3 DNA: TGTGCCAGCAGCTTGGAAATGGGTGACGGGGAGCTGTTTTTT; CDR3 protein: CASSLEMGDGELFF; CDR3 length: 14; D gene: NA; V gene: TRBV5-4; J gene: TRBJ2-2; clone size: many
CDR3 DNA: TGTGCCAGCAGTTACGGACAGGGGAACACCGGGGAGCTGTTTTTT; CDR3 protein: CASSYGQGNTGELFF; CDR3 length: 15; D gene: TRBD1; V gene: TRBV12-3/TRBV12-4; J gene: TRBJ2-2; clone size: few
CDR3 DNA: TGTGCCAGCTCTGGCAGGGGCGAGGGCTACACCTTC; CDR3 protein: CASSGRGEGYTF; CDR3 length: 12; D gene: NA; V gene: TRBV6-1; J gene: TRBJ1-2; clone size: NA
CDR3 DNA: TGCGCCAGCAGCTTGGACGGACTAAACACTGAAGCTTTCTTT; CDR3 protein: CASSLDGLNTEAFF; CDR3 length: 14; D gene: NA; V gene: TRBV5-1; J gene: TRBJ1-1; clone size: many
CDR3 DNA: TGTGCCAGCAGTGAGAACTACGAGCAGTACTTC; CDR3 protein: CASSENYEQYF; CDR3 length: 11; D gene: NA; V gene: TRBV12-3/TRBV12-4; J gene: TRBJ2-7; clone size: many
CDR3 DNA: TGTGCCAGCAGTCTAGGGGTTTTCGGGACTAGCGGGGAGGGAGCCAAAAACATTCAGTACTTC; CDR3 protein: CASSLGVFGTSGEGAKNIQYF; CDR3 length: 21; D gene: TRBD2; V gene: TRBV12-3/TRBV12-4; J gene: TRBJ2-4; clone size: NA
CDR3 DNA: TGCAGTGCTTGTGGGACAGGGGGCCCTAATCAGCCCCAGCATTTT; CDR3 protein: CSACGTGGPNQPQHF; CDR3 length: 15; D gene: TRBD1; V gene: TRBV20-1; J gene: TRBJ1-5; clone size: many
CDR3 DNA: TGTGCCACCTCCCGGAGGGTCTACAATGAGCAGTTCTTC; CDR3 protein: CATSRRVYNEQFF; CDR3 length: 13; D gene: NA; V gene: TRBV24-1; J gene: TRBJ2-1; clone size: many
CDR3 DNA: TGTGCCAGCAGTTTATCAGGACTCTATGGCTACACCTTC; CDR3 protein: CASSLSGLYGYTF; CDR3 length: 13; D gene: NA; V gene: TRBV27; J gene: TRBJ1-2; clone size: few
CDR3 DNA: TGCAGCGTTGCTAGCGGGGGGTACAATGAGCAGTTCTTC; CDR3 protein: CSVASGGYNEQFF; CDR3 length: 13; D gene: TRBD2; V gene: TRBV29-1; J gene: TRBJ2-1; clone size: many
CDR3 DNA: TGTGCCAGCAGCGTCTCGGGACACATCACAGATACGCAGTATTTT; CDR3 protein: CASSVSGHITDTQYF; CDR3 length: 15; D gene: NA; V gene: TRBV9; J gene: TRBJ2-3; clone size: many
CDR3 DNA: TGTGCCAGCCGCCCTAACAGGGGGCGCGGTAACTATGGCTACACCTTC; CDR3 protein: CASRPNRGRGNYGYTF; CDR3 length: 16; D gene: TRBD1; V gene: TRBV28; J gene: TRBJ1-2; clone size: NA
CDR3 DNA: TGTGCCAGCAGCTCCCCTACAGGGCGTCAGCCCCAGCATTTT; CDR3 protein: CASSSPTGRQPQHF; CDR3 length: 14; D gene: NA; V gene: TRBV7-2; J gene: TRBJ1-5; clone size: many
CDR3 DNA: TGTGCCAGCAGTGAATCGGGACTTCGTGGCCATCAGCCCCAGCATTTT; CDR3 protein: CASSESGLRGHQPQHF; CDR3 length: 16; D gene: NA; V gene: TRBV25-1; J gene: TRBJ1-5; clone size: many